The 13 T cell receptor beta chains below come from one sample, sequenced in a study of read filtering for tumor transcriptome and immune sequencing. Molecular barcoded adaptors covering alpha/delta and beta/gamma chains were used on around 370 ng RNA. TCRdb re-derived calls from the reads in MiXCR, one entry per CDR3 protein. The table lists approximately 61,000 distinct CDR3 sequences, around 18% of them singletons. The specimen was a population of CD138-negative cells sorted from bone marrow. Source of these receptors: a donor aged 40 or over with multiple myeloma.

Turning to this clonotype: One base away lies a much larger clone, so this may be a sequencing read error. The gene calls are TRBV20-1 and TRBJ2-2, with D possibly TRBD1 on 6 matching bases. This CDR3 is 12 amino acids long. The germline gives CDR1 DFQATT, CDR2 SNEGSKA (reference sequence). The CDR3 nucleotides read TGCAGTGCTAGACAGGGGCCCGGGGATCTGTTTTTT. This sequence encodes CSARQGPGDLFF.

This clonotype was observed at least ten times. An end of the junction differs from the germline gene, which may be a read error. The J gene is TRBJ2-1, the V gene TRBV11-3; 12 bases align to TRBD1. This CDR3 comprises 12 residues. Germline CDR1 SGHNT, CDR2 YENEEA. The CDR3 DNA is TGTGCCAGCAGCCGGGACAGGGGGCTTGGGGTCTTC. Protein: CASSRDRGLGVF.

In this sample, this clonotype turned up a few times. This chain connects TRBV19 to TRBJ2-7; D might be TRBD1 or TRBD2, each matching 5 bases. This CDR3 contains 11 residues. Germline V gene data show CDR1 as LNHDA and CDR2 as SQIVND (reference sequence). V lost 8 bases and J 6 bases, leaving 11 bases between the germline ends. Written as DNA, the CDR3 is TGTGCCAGTGGGACCGTCTCCGAGCAGTACTTC. Translated, it gives CASGTVSEQYF. Together with reference TRBV19 and TRBJ2-7, the CDR3 gives the full variable domain: DGGITQSPKYLFRKEGQNVTLSCEQNLNHDAMYWYRQDPGQGLRLIYYSQIVNDFQKGDIAEGYSVSREKKESFPLTVTSAQKNPTAFYLCASGTVSEQYFGPGTRLTVT.

Remarks on this clonotype: A read error may be the cause here, since a much bigger clone is one base away. V gene TRBV12-3 or TRBV12-4 combines with J gene TRBJ1-5, with a possible D match to TRBD1 (6 bases). There are 15 residues in the CDR3. The germline V and J ends were trimmed by 3 bases and 2 bases, with 11 bases remaining between them. CDR3 nucleotide sequence: TGTGCCAGCAGTTTCGAGGGGGATGGCAATCAGCCCCAGCATTTT. This sequence encodes CASSFEGDGNQPQHF.

The chain employs TRBV28 and TRBJ2-7; D may be TRBD1 or TRBD2 (6 bases each). This CDR3 region has 14 residues. The V gene lost 7 bases and the J gene lost 1 base, with 14 bases spanning the gap. Germline V gene data show CDR1 as MDHEN and CDR2 as SYDVKM. The DNA for the CDR3 is TGTGCCAGCACTCCTCGGGGGCCTTCCTACGAGCAGTACTTC. Protein product: CASTPRGPSYEQYF.

The table lists this clonotype with many counts. V and J are TRBV7-2 and TRBJ2-6, with D hard to call. The CDR3 length is 15 residues. The ends were cut back, 1 base at V and 1 base at J, with 5 bases in the middle. From germline, CDR1 is SGHTA and CDR2 FQGNSA. This CDR3 is CASSLVASGANVLTF. DNA for the CDR3: TGTGCCAGCAGCTTAGTGGCGTCTGGGGCCAACGTCCTGACTTTC. Supplemented by reference TRBV7-2 and TRBJ2-6, the full variable domain reads GAGVSQSPSNKVTEKGKDVELRCDPISGHTALYWYRQSLGQGLEFLIYFQGNSAPDKSGLPSDRFSAERTGGSVSTLTIQRTQQEDSAVYLCASSLVASGANVLTFGAGSRLTVL.

The chain carries TRBV2 and TRBJ2-3, with D perhaps matching TRBD1 or TRBD2 (6 bases each). V dropped 8 bases and J dropped 1 base, with 22 bases sitting between them. The CDR3 spans 17 residues. Germline loops: CDR1 SNHLY, CDR2 FYNNEI. Written as DNA, the CDR3 is TGTGCCAGCTTGCGGGACACCTATTTATCTGGCACAGATACGCAGTATTTT. It encodes CASLRDTYLSGTDTQYF. Based on the CDR3 plus reference TRBV2 and TRBJ2-3, the full variable domain is EPEVTQTPSHQVTQMGQEVILRCVPISNHLYFYWYRQILGQKVEFLVSFYNNEISEKSEIFDDQFSVERPDGSNFTLKIRSTKLEDSAMYFCASLRDTYLSGTDTQYFGPGTRLTVL.

This clonotype has a count of ten or more. The rearrangement links TRBV25-1 to TRBJ2-4; 10 positions agree with TRBD1. The V gene's germline CDR1 is MGHDK and CDR2 SYGVNS. The length of the CDR3 is 16 residues. With 2 bases clipped from V and 1 base from J, the junction kept 2 bases outside the gene matches. In DNA form, the CDR3 reads TGTGCCAGCAGTGAAGGGACAGGGGTGGCCAAAAACATTCAGTACTTC. Protein: CASSEGTGVAKNIQYF.

The table lists this clonotype with many counts. The chain has TRBV6-1 and TRBJ2-7; the match to TRBD1 covers 7 bases. This CDR3 region has 13 residues. CDR1 and CDR2 (germline): MNHNS, SASEGT. V trimming: 8 bases; J trimming: 5 bases; junction bases outside the gene matches: 9. The DNA for the CDR3 is TGTGCCAGCTTCTCAGGGGGAGCGGACGAGCAGTACTTC. This codes for CASFSGGADEQYF.

This clonotype was seen many times. The rearrangement joins TRBV5-1 to TRBJ1-5; D perhaps matches TRBD1 (5 bases). Trimming pared 0 bases from V and 0 bases from J, leaving 7 bases between. Per the germline V gene, CDR1 is SGHRS and CDR2 is YFSETQ. This CDR3 has 15 residues. The CDR3 spells CASSLEGDSNQPQHF. DNA for the CDR3: TGCGCCAGCAGCTTGGAAGGGGATAGCAATCAGCCCCAGCATTTT. Based on the CDR3 plus reference TRBV5-1 and TRBJ1-5, the full variable domain is KAGVTQTPRYLIKTRGQQVTLSCSPISGHRSVSWYQQTPGQGLQFLFEYFSETQRNKGNFPGRFSGRQFSNSRSEMNVSTLELGDSALYLCASSLEGDSNQPQHFGDGTRLSIL.

This clonotype appeared many times. The chain combines TRBV28 with TRBJ2-1; 10 bases are shared with TRBD2. The length of the CDR3 is 15 residues. V lost 7 bases and J lost 7; bases outside the gene matches: 10. Per germline, CDR1 MDHEN and CDR2 SYDVKM. The DNA of the CDR3 is TGTGCCAGCACTATCCGACCGGGACTAGCGAATGAGCAGTTCTTC. Translating gives CASTIRPGLANEQFF.

In regard to this clonotype: A far larger clone is only one base removed, so a read error is likely. The chain is built from TRBV5-1 and TRBJ2-7, with D uncertain. CDR3 length: 14 amino acids. Looked up from germline, CDR1 is SGHRS and CDR2 is YFSETQ. Trimming took 0 bases from V and 7 from J, leaving 14 bases between them. CDR3 residues: CASSLGPSPDEQYF. Here the CDR3 DNA reads TGCGCCAGCAGCTTGGGACCTTCGCCGGATGAGCAGTACTTC.

This clonotype has just one count. The chain has TRBV11-1 and TRBJ2-5; no firm D call. The ends were cut back, 0 bases at V and 4 bases at J, with 9 bases in the middle. CDR3 length: 14 residues. Germline V gene lookup returns CDR1 SGHAT and CDR2 FQDESV (reference sequence). The CDR3 here is CASSLAPAVETQYF. For the CDR3, the DNA is TGTGCCAGCAGCTTAGCGCCGGCTGTAGAGACCCAGTACTTC. The full variable domain, rest sourced from reference TRBV11-1 and TRBJ2-5, is EAEVAQSPRYKITEKSQAVAFWCDPISGHATLYWYRQILGQGPELLVQFQDESVVDDSQLPKDRFSAERLKGVDSTLKIQPAELGDSAMYLCASSLAPAVETQYFGPGTRLLVL.